Each of the 27 T cell receptor beta chains below was sequenced from the same sample in a study of T cells in tumors after PD-1 blockade. Generated by immunoSEQ multiplex PCR, the TCRdb table keeps only in-frame clones and is missing some. The profile shows almost 35,000 clones, roughly 73% of them singletons. The material sequenced was PBMCs, taken after anti-PD-1 treatment. The source of these receptors is a human donor with basal cell carcinoma.

The chain is built from TRBV7-2 and TRBJ2-1; D is ambiguous. The CDR3 contains 15 residues. Germline V lookup: CDR1 SGHTA, CDR2 FQGNSA. V lost 6 bases, J lost 0 bases, and 12 bases lay in between. This chain's CDR3 is CASRAQPSSYNEQFF. In DNA, the CDR3 is TGTGCCAGCAGAGCACAGCCCAGCTCCTACAATGAGCAGTTCTTC.

V is TRBV7-6 and J is TRBJ2-7; a weak D match, TRBD2 (6 bases). Trimming took 1 base from V and 3 from J, leaving 16 bases between them. The CDR3 has 16 amino acids. Germline V gene data show CDR1 as SGHVS and CDR2 as FNYEAQ. CDR3 nucleotides: TGTGCCAGCAGCTTAGGGTCCCCGGGACTTAACTACGAGCAGTACTTC. It specifies CASSLGSPGLNYEQYF.

V usage is TRBV14 and J usage is TRBJ1-2; D gene ambiguous. The CDR3 has 14 residues. Per germline, CDR1 SGHDN and CDR2 FVKESK. The germline V and J ends were trimmed by 0 bases and 5 bases, with 10 bases remaining between them. CDR3 loop: CASSQDLLGYGYTF. CDR3 DNA sequence: TGTGCCAGCAGCCAAGACCTCCTAGGGTATGGCTACACCTTC.

CDR3 loop: CAILNGAGNTIYF. DNA for the CDR3: TGTGCCATCCTTAACGGGGCTGGAAACACCATATATTTT. The genes are TRBV2 and TRBJ1-3; unclear D gene. CDR3 size: 13 residues. Trimming cost V 10 bases and J 2 bases, with 12 bases left between them. The germline V gene has CDR1 SNHLY and CDR2 FYNNEI.

This chain connects TRBV9 to TRBJ1-3, with TRBD1 as a possible D gene (5 bases). This CDR3 has 15 amino acids. The V end was cut by 4 bases, the J end by 4 bases, with 15 bases between. In germline, CDR1 is SGDLS, CDR2 YYNGEE. CDR3 bases: TGTGCCAGCAGCCCCTGGGGGAGCCGCGGAAACACCATATATTTT. Protein: CASSPWGSRGNTIYF.

CDR3 loop: CASSLADGQGVEQYF. CDR3 sequence (DNA): TGTGCCAGCAGCTTGGCTGATGGGCAGGGGGTCGAGCAGTACTTC. The chain carries TRBV5-5 and TRBJ2-7, with 7 bases that match TRBD1. V dropped 0 bases and J dropped 6; count of bases not matched to a gene: 9. Germline lookup yields CDR1 SGHKS and CDR2 YYEKEE (reference sequence). This CDR3 has 15 amino acids.

The V call is TRBV11-3, the J call TRBJ2-1, with TRBD2 matching 10 bases. The CDR3 runs to 13 residues. The ends lost 7 bases at V and 9 bases at J; junction bases unmatched: 6. CDR1 and CDR2 from the germline V gene are SGHNT and YENEEA. The CDR3 DNA is TGTGCCAGCAACCTAGCGGGAGTGGCTGAGCAGTTCTTC. This sequence encodes CASNLAGVAEQFF. Full variable domain (outside the CDR3, taken from reference TRBV11-3 and TRBJ2-1): EAGVVQSPRYKIIEKKQPVAFWCNPISGHNTLYWYLQNLGQGPELLIRYENEEAVDDSQLPKDRFSAERLKGVDSTLKIQPAELGDSAVYLCASNLAGVAEQFFGPGTRLTVL.

This clone was seen repeatedly, ten times or more. The chain recombines TRBV5-4 with TRBJ2-5; D may be TRBD2 (6 bases). The CDR3 covers 14 residues. V was shortened by 0 bases and J by 5 bases, with 11 bases between the two germline ends. Per the germline V gene, CDR1 is SGHNT and CDR2 is YYREEE (reference sequence). The CDR3 coding sequence is TGTGCCAGCAGCTTGGGCAGGAGGGTGGAGACCCAGTACTTC. Encoded protein: CASSLGRRVETQYF.

This chain connects TRBV6-5 to TRBJ2-7, with 9 bases lining up with TRBD1. After removal of 4 bases from V and 2 bases from J, the junction contained 6 bases not matched to a gene. Germline V gives CDR1 MNHEY, CDR2 SVGAGI. There are 15 residues in the CDR3. CDR3 loop: CASSSRDRAPYEQYF. CDR3 DNA sequence: TGTGCCAGCAGTTCCCGGGACAGGGCCCCCTACGAGCAGTACTTC.

This sequence joins TRBV28 and TRBJ1-1; D unclear. The CDR3 is made up of 10 amino acids. The germline CDR1 and CDR2 sequences are MDHEN and SYDVKM. Trimming took off 5 bases at V and 7 bases at J, with 5 bases between the two ends. The CDR3 spells CASSQYEAFF. CDR3 sequence (DNA): TGTGCCAGCAGTCAGTATGAAGCTTTCTTT.

The genes are TRBV29-1 and TRBJ1-2, with D maybe TRBD1 (5 bases). The CDR3 runs 13 residues. V was clipped by 3 bases and J by 4 bases, with 12 bases between them. CDR1 is SQVTM, CDR2 ANQGSEA, per germline. The CDR3 is CSVDRRGGYGYTF. CDR3 DNA: TGCAGCGTTGATCGACGGGGCGGCTATGGCTACACCTTC.

The rearrangement uses TRBV20-1 and TRBJ2-3; no clear D. The CDR3 has 11 amino acids. The V end lost 6 bases, the J end lost 6 bases, and 10 bases lay between the germline ends. In germline, CDR1 is DFQATT, CDR2 SNEGSKA (reference sequence). The CDR3 sequence: CSARVQDTQYF. Written as DNA, the CDR3 is TGCAGTGCCCGTGTGCAGGATACGCAGTATTTT.

In its sample, this clone was seen a few times. V is TRBV27 and J is TRBJ2-7; no firm D call. Germline CDR1 is MNHEY and CDR2 is SMNVEV (reference sequence). V lost 2 bases and J lost 9, with 17 bases in between. The CDR3 extends over 14 amino acids. The CDR3 sequence: CASSLVGMGMGQYF. The CDR3 DNA is TGTGCCAGCAGTTTAGTAGGAATGGGGATGGGGCAGTACTTC.

Only a few counts were recorded for this clone. Written as DNA, the CDR3 is TGTGCCAGCAGCCAGCGCGGGGAGCTGTTTTTT. Translating gives CASSQRGELFF. The chain is built from TRBV3-1 (or the pseudogene TRBV3-2) and TRBJ2-2, with D unclear. Germline V lookup: CDR1 LGHDT, CDR2 YNNKEL (reference sequence). V was shortened by 3 bases and J by 7 bases, with 3 bases between the two germline ends. The CDR3 loop spans 11 amino acids.

The gene calls are TRBV4-3 and TRBJ2-7; 11 bases map to TRBD1. The germline gives CDR1 LGHNA, CDR2 YSLEER. This CDR3 contains 14 residues. The J segment lost 4 bases and the V segment lost 3 bases, leaving 2 bases of the junction unmatched. The CDR3 sequence: CASSHGQGAYEQYF. The CDR3 nucleotides read TGCGCCAGCAGCCACGGACAGGGGGCGTACGAGCAGTACTTC.

The V call is TRBV6-1, the J call TRBJ1-2; 11 positions agree with TRBD1. Trimming cost V 1 base and J 5 bases; bases outside gene matches: 6. CDR1 and CDR2 (germline): MNHNS, SASEGT. The CDR3 is 16 amino acids. The CDR3 region has the DNA TGTGCCAGCAGTGAAGGGATGGGACAGGGGGGGTATGGCTACACCTTC. It encodes CASSEGMGQGGYGYTF.

The chain employs TRBV20-1 and TRBJ2-7; 8 positions match TRBD1. The J segment lost 6 bases and the V segment lost 3 bases, leaving 1 base of the junction unmatched. Germline CDR1 DFQATT, CDR2 SNEGSKA (reference sequence). The length of the CDR3 is 11 residues. CDR3 bases: TGCAGTGCTAGCAGGGGGCCCGAGCAGTACTTC. It codes for CSASRGPEQYF.

V is TRBV30 and J is TRBJ2-7; D is possibly TRBD1 (6 bases). The CDR3 has 15 residues. CDR1 is GTSNPN, CDR2 SVGIG, per germline (reference sequence). The germline V and J ends were trimmed by 4 bases and 6 bases, with 22 bases remaining between them. This CDR3 is CAWTTGLGWDSEQYF. Here the CDR3 DNA reads TGTGCCTGGACGACAGGCTTGGGGTGGGATAGCGAGCAGTACTTC.

This clone showed up just a few times. The rearrangement links TRBV5-1 to TRBJ2-7; possible D gene TRBD1, 6 bases. The CDR3 loop spans 15 amino acids. Germline V gene data show CDR1 as SGHRS and CDR2 as YFSETQ. Trimming shortened V by 4 bases and J by 3 bases, and 17 bases separated the two germline ends. CDR3 amino acids: CASSPRPGQYYEQYF. CDR3 sequence (DNA): TGCGCCAGCAGCCCCCGCCCTGGACAGTACTACGAGCAGTACTTC.

This clone was seen more than once but under ten times. This chain links TRBV11-3 with TRBJ2-5; D possibly corresponds to TRBD1 (5 bases). V was trimmed by 4 bases and J by 3 bases, leaving 12 bases between them. The CDR3 covers 14 residues. CDR1 and CDR2 (germline): SGHNT, YENEEA. This CDR3 reads CASSSPRQKETQYF. The CDR3, as DNA: TGTGCCAGCAGCTCCCCGAGACAGAAAGAGACCCAGTACTTC.

This clone showed up just once. V usage is TRBV2 and J usage is TRBJ2-1, with TRBD2 matching over 15 bases. CDR1 is SNHLY, CDR2 FYNNEI, per germline. The junction had 6 bases not matched to a gene; V was cut back by 4 bases and J by 5 bases. This CDR3 has 17 amino acids. The CDR3 sequence is CASSAGTSGGTDNEQFF. The CDR3 DNA sequence: TGTGCCAGCAGTGCGGGGACTAGCGGGGGGACGGACAATGAGCAGTTCTTC.

The J gene is TRBJ2-3, the V gene TRBV6-5, with TRBD2 matching 7 bases. This CDR3 region has 13 residues. The germline V gene has CDR1 MNHEY and CDR2 SVGAGI. The V segment lost 8 bases and the J segment 3 bases; nucleotides outside the gene matches: 5. CDR3 DNA: TGTGCCAGCTCCGGGAGGAGGACAGATACGCAGTATTTT. Translation gives CASSGRRTDTQYF.

The chain carries TRBV7-3 and TRBJ1-5; D not resolved. V was clipped by 0 bases and J by 7 bases, with 13 bases between them. Germline assignment: CDR1 SGHTA and CDR2 FQGTGA. This CDR3 has 15 residues. The CDR3 DNA is TGTGCCAGCAGCTTAACGTGTCCGGAGGCCCAGCCCCAGCATTTT. This translates into CASSLTCPEAQPQHF. The entire variable domain, with the rest obtained from reference TRBV7-3 and TRBJ1-5, is as follows: GAGVSQTPSNKVTEKGKYVELRCDPISGHTALYWYRQSLGQGPEFLIYFQGTGAADDSGLPNDRFFAVRPEGSVSTLKIQRTERGDSAVYLCASSLTCPEAQPQHFGDGTRLSIL.

The chain has TRBV7-6 and TRBJ2-3; 8 nucleotides match TRBD1. J was trimmed by 4 bases and V by 2 bases; bases with no gene match: 8. The germline CDR1 and CDR2 sequences are SGHVS and FNYEAQ. The CDR3 is 16 amino acids. CDR3: CASSLRAGGLADTQYF. The CDR3 DNA is TGTGCCAGCAGCTTAAGAGCAGGGGGCCTCGCAGATACGCAGTATTTT.

The chain is built from TRBV6-6 and TRBJ2-5; 13 positions match TRBD2. Germline CDR1 and CDR2: MNHNY and SVGAGI (reference sequence). The ends lost 6 bases at V and 0 bases at J; junction bases unmatched: 4. The CDR3 covers 16 residues. The CDR3 loop reads CASRGTSGTYQETQYF. CDR3 coding DNA: TGTGCCAGCAGGGGGACTAGCGGGACATACCAAGAGACCCAGTACTTC.

This chain connects TRBV28 to TRBJ2-3; D might be TRBD2 (7 bases). V lost 5 bases, J lost 4 bases, and 16 bases lay in between. Germline lookup yields CDR1 MDHEN and CDR2 SYDVKM. The CDR3 extends over 15 amino acids. The CDR3 here is CASSKGGGVSDTQYF. The CDR3 DNA sequence: TGTGCCAGCAGTAAGGGAGGGGGGGTCTCAGATACGCAGTATTTT. Variable domain in full (rest from reference TRBV28 and TRBJ2-3): DVKVTQSSRYLVKRTGEKVFLECVQDMDHENMFWYRQDPGLGLRLIYFSYDVKMKEKGDIPEGYSVSREKKERFSLILESASTNQTSMYLCASSKGGGVSDTQYFGPGTRLTVL.

The rearrangement joins TRBV11-3 to TRBJ2-1; a possible D gene is TRBD1 (6 bases). The germline V gene has CDR1 SGHNT and CDR2 YENEEA. CDR3 size: 15 residues. Deletions cut 1 base from V and 7 bases from J, with 14 bases between. The CDR3: CASSLGGLSGNEQFF. The CDR3 region has the DNA TGTGCCAGCAGCTTAGGGGGGCTATCGGGGAATGAGCAGTTCTTC.